This TCR beta chain was identified in a study of blood T cell repertoires in COVID-19. The J segment lost 3 bases and the V segment lost 5 bases, leaving 9 bases of the junction unmatched. Per germline, CDR1 SGHTA and CDR2 FQGNSA. The CDR3 contains 15 residues. Sequenced by immunoSEQ multiplex PCR; TCRdb stores in-frame clones only, minus some. The sample holds hundreds of thousands of clones, around 88% seen once. The sequencing sample was made of peripheral blood. The chain is built from TRBV7-2 and TRBJ1-1; TRBD1 matches 7 bases. The TCR comes from an elderly man with acute or convalescent COVID-19. The CDR3 sequence is CASSATGVGYTEAFF. In DNA form, the CDR3 reads TGTGCCAGCAGCGCCACAGGGGTCGGGTACACTGAAGCTTTCTTT.